The sample holds a few counts of the clone carrying this T cell receptor beta chain. Its antigen is currently unknown. The data belong to a study of T cell repertoires in cytomegalovirus infection. Looking at the study overall: Recently identified HLA-C-restricted CMV epitopes and well-studied HLA-B-restricted CMV epitopes were used by the study. CMV infection and matching HLA type were both indicated by public TCR beta signatures.

The CDR3 contains 12 residues. V lost 5 bases to trimming and J lost 5 bases, with 10 bases between them. TCRdb analysed the reads with MiXCR anew, one entry per CDR3 protein. There are 50,000 to 60,000 distinct CDR3 sequences in the sample; roughly 21% occur only once, and roughly 77% lies in the top ten. Study-wide results and caveats: Of the TCR beta families, the public ones yielded a cumulative frequency that identified carriers of CMV plus the relevant HLA.

This sequence originates from a human donor in good health (CMV status not recorded). Some clones in this sample may be carry-over from other donors' samples. V usage is TRBV12-3 or TRBV12-4 and J usage is TRBJ2-7; perhaps TRBD1 as D (5 bases). The specimen comprised CD8+ T cells from cultured PBMCs, sampled from culture after CMV antigen stimulation. CDR3: CASSLMGHEQYF. The DNA of the CDR3 is TGTGCCAGCAGTCTAATGGGGCACGAGCAGTACTTC.